What follows are 32 T cell receptor beta chains derived from one specimen sequenced in a study of yellow fever vaccine responses in identical twins. Each CDR3 protein gets one entry after TCRdb re-called the RT-PCR reads with MiXCR. The sample comprises about 34,000 distinct CDR3 sequences, less than 70% of which are singletons, and roughly 4.3% rests with the top ten. Sample: T cells from blood (PBMCs), unsorted or a sorted subset (not recorded which), taken before or after yellow fever vaccination (not recorded which). The receptors were sampled from a woman between 18 and 29 years old who received the yellow fever vaccine.

The chain recombines TRBV29-1 with TRBJ2-1; D may be TRBD1 (5 bases). The germline V gene has CDR1 SQVTM and CDR2 ANQGSEA. V was clipped by 6 bases and J by 4 bases, with 19 bases between them. This CDR3 has 15 amino acids. This chain's CDR3 is CSVPKGQPPYNEQFF. CDR3 DNA: TGCAGCGTCCCTAAGGGGCAACCACCGTACAATGAGCAGTTCTTC.

This clonotype was recorded a few times. The chain employs TRBV7-9 and TRBJ1-2, with D hard to call. From germline, CDR1 is SEHNR and CDR2 FQNEAQ (reference sequence). Deletions cut 2 bases from V and 6 bases from J, with 10 bases between. CDR3 size: 13 residues. CDR3 sequence reads: CASSLSGMDGYTF. The CDR3 region has the DNA TGTGCCAGCAGCTTATCCGGGATGGATGGCTACACCTTC.

J is TRBJ1-1 and V is TRBV12-3 or TRBV12-4, with D uncertain. This CDR3 is 12 amino acids long. Trimming stripped 2 bases from V and 4 bases from J, with 5 bases between. CDR3 in amino acids: CASSLPSTEAFF. CDR3 sequence (DNA): TGTGCCAGCAGTTTACCCAGCACTGAAGCTTTCTTT.

This clonotype has just one count. The chain has TRBV19 and TRBJ1-1; TRBD1 is a possible D gene (5 bases). Germline V gives CDR1 LNHDA, CDR2 SQIVND (reference sequence). This CDR3 comprises 14 residues. The V end lost 4 bases, the J end lost 1 base, and 10 bases lay between the germline ends. The CDR3 loop is CASSTRDSNTEAFF. CDR3 DNA sequence: TGTGCCAGTAGTACCCGGGACTCGAACACTGAAGCTTTCTTT.

This chain connects TRBV10-3 to TRBJ2-1, with D tentatively TRBD2 (6 bases). The CDR3 has 14 amino acids. Per the germline V gene, CDR1 is ENHRY and CDR2 is SYGVKD. V lost 5 bases to trimming and J lost 10 bases, with 18 bases between them. In nucleotides, the CDR3 is TGTGCCATCAGTAAGACTTGGGGGGTGATGGAGCAGTTCTTC. Protein: CAISKTWGVMEQFF.

The chain carries TRBV27 and TRBJ2-7, with 9 bases lining up with TRBD2. Germline V gene sequence: CDR1 MNHEY, CDR2 SMNVEV (reference sequence). The CDR3 has 16 amino acids. V was pared by 4 bases and J by 2 bases, with 9 bases of the junction left unmatched. The CDR3 loop reads CASSSTTGGRAYEQYF. The CDR3 DNA reads as TGTGCCAGCAGTTCTACTACAGGCGGGAGGGCCTACGAGCAGTACTTC.

The V and J genes are TRBV11-3 and TRBJ2-1, with a weak D call TRBD1 (6 bases). Germline V gene data show CDR1 as SGHNT and CDR2 as YENEEA. V dropped 0 bases and J dropped 0 bases, with 15 bases sitting between them. The CDR3 runs to 18 residues. The CDR3 loop reads CASSLDATGPGSYNEQFF. In DNA, the CDR3 is TGTGCCAGCAGCTTAGATGCTACAGGGCCTGGCTCCTACAATGAGCAGTTCTTC.

The V gene is TRBV11-2, the J gene TRBJ1-5, with D perhaps TRBD1 (5 bases). Germline CDR1 and CDR2: SGHAT and FQNNGV. V was shortened by 5 bases and J by 0 bases, with 8 bases between the two germline ends. This CDR3 is built from 14 residues. The CDR3 nucleotides are TGTGCCAGCAGCCAGGGCCGTAGCAATCAGCCCCAGCATTTT. Encoded protein: CASSQGRSNQPQHF.

This clonotype occurred a few times. V and J are TRBV2 and TRBJ2-7; weak D call: TRBD1 (6 bases). The germline CDR1 and CDR2 sequences are SNHLY and FYNNEI. Deletions cut 4 bases from V and 3 bases from J, with 10 bases between. The CDR3 loop spans 13 amino acids. In nucleotides, the CDR3 is TGTGCCAGCAGTGCGGACAGATTCTACGAGCAGTACTTC. Translated, it gives CASSADRFYEQYF.

The chain carries TRBV7-2 and TRBJ2-1; D not certain. V was shortened by 0 bases and J by 9 bases, with 6 bases between the two germline ends. Germline loops: CDR1 SGHTA, CDR2 FQGNSA. This CDR3 region has 12 residues. CDR3 in amino acids: CASSLAFREQFF. CDR3 nucleotides: TGTGCCAGCAGCTTAGCGTTCCGTGAGCAGTTCTTC.

This chain joins TRBV4-1 and TRBJ2-1; D is ambiguous. Germline V gene lookup returns CDR1 MGHRA and CDR2 YSYEKL. The CDR3 has 13 residues. Trimming left V 0 bases short and J 8 bases short, with 8 bases between. CDR3 residues: CASSQDFGHEQFF. For the CDR3, the DNA is TGCGCCAGCAGCCAAGATTTCGGCCATGAGCAGTTCTTC.

The chain employs TRBV6-6 and TRBJ1-2; the D gene is possibly TRBD1 (6 bases). This CDR3 region has 13 residues. Germline V CDR1 and CDR2: MNHNY, SVGAGI (reference sequence). V was shortened by 7 bases and J by 4 bases, with 13 bases between the two germline ends. In nucleotides, the CDR3 is TGTGCCAGCACCAGGGGCGTGGGCTATGGCTACACCTTC. Its translation is CASTRGVGYGYTF.

This clonotype was counted a few times. The rearrangement links TRBV29-1 to TRBJ2-1, with D perhaps TRBD1 or TRBD2 (6 bases each). This CDR3 contains 13 residues. From germline, CDR1 is SQVTM and CDR2 ANQGSEA. The germline V and J ends were trimmed by 7 bases and 6 bases, with 16 bases remaining between them. The CDR3 DNA reads as TGCAGCGCTGGGGGAGGCAGGGGCAATGAGCAGTTCTTC. Translation gives CSAGGGRGNEQFF.

J is TRBJ2-2 and V is TRBV28; D may be TRBD1 or TRBD2 (5 bases each). Germline loops: CDR1 MDHEN, CDR2 SYDVKM. Between the trimmed V and J ends, which lost 4 bases and 5 bases, there was a span of 11 bases. This CDR3 contains 14 residues. The CDR3 DNA follows: TGTGCCAGCAGTTCGGGACCGAGGACCGGGGAGCTGTTTTTT. Translation: CASSSGPRTGELFF.

This clonotype appeared a few times. The chain employs TRBV4-2 and TRBJ1-2; D may be TRBD1 (5 bases). Trimming stripped 1 base from V and 3 bases from J, with 9 bases between. This CDR3 spans 14 amino acids. The germline V gene has CDR1 LGHNA and CDR2 YNFKEQ. The CDR3 region is CASSQALGDYGYTF. The CDR3 nucleotides are TGTGCCAGCAGCCAAGCACTAGGGGACTATGGCTACACCTTC.

The V call is TRBV4-1, the J call TRBJ2-7, with 7 bases aligning to TRBD2. This CDR3 region has 16 residues. Germline V CDR1 and CDR2: MGHRA, YSYEKL. V lost 0 bases to trimming and J lost 9 bases; unmatched junction nucleotides: 14. The DNA of the CDR3 is TGCGCCAGCAGCCAAGATGCCAGCGGGACCCCTCGGAGGCAGTACGTC. Translation gives CASSQDASGTPRRQYV.

This clonotype was recorded once. The chain employs TRBV29-1 and TRBJ2-3; D remains unclear. Germline V gives CDR1 SQVTM, CDR2 ANQGSEA. V was shortened by 1 base and J by 6 bases, with 20 bases between the two germline ends. The CDR3 has 16 amino acids. The CDR3 DNA reads as TGCAGCGTTGAAGGTGGAAGGGTCCACCGATCTGATACGCAGTATTTT. Translated, it gives CSVEGGRVHRSDTQYF.

V and J are TRBV20-1 and TRBJ2-7, with TRBD2 as a possible D gene (5 bases). V was cut by 2 bases and J by 6 bases, with 11 bases left in between. The CDR3 extends over 12 amino acids. Germline V gene sequence: CDR1 DFQATT, CDR2 SNEGSKA (reference sequence). The CDR3 nucleotides read TGCAGTGCTAGACTAGCTGGGTCCGAGCAGTACTTC. Protein: CSARLAGSEQYF.

This clonotype came up a few times. This chain uses TRBV9 with TRBJ2-3; TRBD2 matches 8 bases. The V gene's germline CDR1 is SGDLS and CDR2 YYNGEE. The CDR3 loop spans 14 amino acids. Germline trimming cut 6 bases from V and 3 bases from J; bases unmatched to any gene: 6. The CDR3 DNA follows: TGTGCCAGCACTAGCGGGCCGATTACAGATACGCAGTATTTT. This codes for CASTSGPITDTQYF.

This clonotype was counted once. The V and J genes are TRBV27 and TRBJ2-7, with D unclear. Germline CDR1 and CDR2: MNHEY and SMNVEV (reference sequence). The CDR3 is 13 residues long. The germline V and J ends were trimmed by 4 bases and 3 bases, with 10 bases remaining between them. The CDR3 sequence: CASSSQPGYEQYF. CDR3 DNA sequence: TGTGCCAGCAGTTCTCAGCCGGGCTACGAGCAGTACTTC.

This clonotype has a single count. The genes are TRBV2 and TRBJ2-2; 10 positions agree with TRBD2. With 0 bases clipped from V and 4 bases from J, the junction kept 8 bases outside the gene matches. There are 18 residues in the CDR3. Per germline, CDR1 SNHLY and CDR2 FYNNEI. This CDR3 is CASSEALIAGGSTGELFF. In DNA, the CDR3 is TGTGCCAGCAGTGAAGCGCTGATAGCGGGAGGAAGCACCGGGGAGCTGTTTTTT. The whole variable domain, remainder taken from reference TRBV2 and TRBJ2-2, is EPEVTQTPSHQVTQMGQEVILRCVPISNHLYFYWYRQILGQKVEFLVSFYNNEISEKSEIFDDQFSVERPDGSNFTLKIRSTKLEDSAMYFCASSEALIAGGSTGELFFGEGSRLTVL.

The CDR3 nucleotides are TGTGCCAGCAGCCCAGGACTAGAGAAGACCTGGAAGGCCCAGTACTTC. This gives the protein CASSPGLEKTWKAQYF. The rearrangement links TRBV7-4 to TRBJ2-5; the match to TRBD2 covers 7 bases. Trimming at V came to 5 bases and at J to 9 bases, leaving 18 bases not matched to a gene. The CDR3 runs to 16 residues. CDR1 is SGHVT and CDR2 is SQSDAQ in the germline V gene.

This sequence joins TRBV11-3 and TRBJ1-1, with D unclear. CDR3 length: 14 residues. Per germline, CDR1 SGHNT and CDR2 YENEEA. The V gene lost 1 base and the J gene lost 5 bases, with 11 bases spanning the gap. The chain's CDR3 is CASSLVSLVTEAFF. Here the CDR3 DNA reads TGTGCCAGCAGCTTAGTCTCTTTGGTTACTGAAGCTTTCTTT.

This clonotype was observed a single time. The gene calls are TRBV3-1 and TRBJ1-2, with no clear D. Germline CDR1 reads LGHDT; CDR2 reads YNNKEL (reference sequence). Trimming removed 1 base from V and 7 bases from J, with 10 bases in between. The CDR3 length is 13 residues. In DNA, the CDR3 is TGTGCCAGCAGCCAAGGAGAGACGTTTGGCTACACCTTC. Translating gives CASSQGETFGYTF.

This clonotype was seen more than once but under ten times. The chain recombines TRBV11-3 with TRBJ1-1; D is undetermined. This CDR3 is 15 amino acids long. The V gene's germline CDR1 is SGHNT and CDR2 YENEEA. V lost 1 base and J lost 7, with 16 bases in between. The chain's CDR3 is CASSLVAPAGGEAFF. DNA of the CDR3: TGTGCCAGCAGCTTAGTCGCCCCAGCCGGTGGTGAAGCTTTCTTT. Together with reference TRBV11-3 and TRBJ1-1, the CDR3 gives the full variable domain: EAGVVQSPRYKIIEKKQPVAFWCNPISGHNTLYWYLQNLGQGPELLIRYENEEAVDDSQLPKDRFSAERLKGVDSTLKIQPAELGDSAVYLCASSLVAPAGGEAFFGQGTRLTVV.

The chain uses TRBV6-5 and TRBJ2-3, with D perhaps TRBD2 (6 bases). The CDR3 is made up of 14 amino acids. V lost 4 bases to trimming and J lost 6 bases, with 14 bases between them. Germline V gene data show CDR1 as MNHEY and CDR2 as SVGAGI. The CDR3 bases are TGTGCCAGCAGTTCGCGACTAGTTTCGGATACGCAGTATTTT. Translated: CASSSRLVSDTQYF.

This clonotype was seen a few times. The gene calls are TRBV4-1 and TRBJ1-2; no definite D call. The CDR3 runs to 14 residues. V was trimmed by 1 base and J by 3 bases, leaving 9 bases between them. CDR1 and CDR2 (germline): MGHRA, YSYEKL. In DNA form, the CDR3 reads TGCGCCAGCAGCCAAGTGGCAGGATACTATGGCTACACCTTC. Translated, it gives CASSQVAGYYGYTF.

The chain couples TRBV7-9 to TRBJ2-7; D is perhaps TRBD1 (6 bases). The CDR3 is 14 residues long. CDR1 and CDR2 from the germline V gene are SEHNR and FQNEAQ (reference sequence). V gave up 2 bases and J gave up 4 bases, with 12 bases separating them. CDR3 residues: CASSLMDSRYEQYF. For the CDR3, the DNA is TGTGCCAGCAGCTTAATGGACAGTAGATACGAGCAGTACTTC.

The table lists this clonotype with a few counts. This chain uses TRBV19 with TRBJ2-2; perhaps TRBD2 as D (6 bases). CDR3 length equals 15 residues. CDR1 is LNHDA and CDR2 is SQIVND in the germline V gene (reference sequence). The V end lost 6 bases, the J end lost 5 bases, and 16 bases lay between the germline ends. The chain's CDR3 is CASRNPREWTGELFF. The CDR3 DNA follows: TGTGCCAGTAGAAACCCCCGGGAGTGGACCGGGGAGCTGTTTTTT.

As to this clonotype: The junction does not match germline at one end; this may be a read error. The V call is TRBV2, the J call TRBJ1-2; no reliable D call. Germline V gene data show CDR1 as SNHLY and CDR2 as FYNNEI. The length of the CDR3 is 13 residues. CDR3 DNA sequence: TGTGCCAGAAGTGTTGAGGAAACGGGTGGCTACACCTTC. This codes for CARSVEETGGYTF.

This clonotype was observed once. V gene TRBV23-1 combines with J gene TRBJ1-2; D is uncertain. TRBV23-1 qualifies as an ORF whose function is uncertain. With 10 bases removed from V and 2 bases from J, the gap between germline ends came to 14 bases. The CDR3 sequence is 13 residues long. The CDR3 DNA is TGCGCCACCGTAATGACAAACAACTATGGCTACACCTTC. Translation gives CATVMTNNYGYTF.

The sample holds a few counts of this clonotype. This sequence joins TRBV4-1 and TRBJ1-3, with D possibly matching TRBD1 (5 bases). The CDR3 is 17 amino acids. In germline, CDR1 is MGHRA, CDR2 YSYEKL. The V and J ends lost 0 bases and 0 bases respectively, with 12 bases between them. The CDR3 protein is CASSQDVRGLSGNTIYF. In DNA, the CDR3 is TGCGCCAGCAGCCAAGATGTTAGGGGCCTCTCTGGAAACACCATATATTTT.